Following are 30 T cell receptor beta chains from one sample sequenced in a study of cytomegalovirus exposure and HLA in healthy donors. 60 Vbeta and 13 Jbeta primers were used in PCR. TCRdb keeps only in-frame clones here, not all; method: immunoSEQ multiplex PCR. The sample has about 150,000 clones, approximately 80% seen once; the top ten hold 2.2%. Sequencing input: PBMCs. These receptor sequences come from a man aged 30-40 years in good health and CMV-seronegative.

CDR3 amino acids: CASSLYYEQYF. CDR3 coding DNA: TGTGCCAGCAGCTTATACTACGAGCAGTACTTC. The V gene is TRBV13, the J gene TRBJ2-7; D remains unclear. The CDR3 extends over 11 amino acids. V lost 2 bases and J 3 bases, leaving 2 bases between the germline ends. Germline V gene sequence: CDR1 PRHDT, CDR2 FYEKMQ (reference sequence).

The gene calls are TRBV28 and TRBJ2-2; 9 bases are a match to TRBD1. CDR3 size: 20 residues. Germline V lookup: CDR1 MDHEN, CDR2 SYDVKM. Trimming took 3 bases from V and 0 from J; bases not matched to a gene: 14. The CDR3 DNA is TGTGCCAGCAGTTTCTATACGTTATTCGGGACAGGGCCGAACACCGGGGAGCTGTTTTTT. It codes for CASSFYTLFGTGPNTGELFF. Full variable domain (rest looked up from reference TRBV28 and TRBJ2-2): DVKVTQSSRYLVKRTGEKVFLECVQDMDHENMFWYRQDPGLGLRLIYFSYDVKMKEKGDIPEGYSVSREKKERFSLILESASTNQTSMYLCASSFYTLFGTGPNTGELFFGEGSRLTVL.

This chain uses TRBV28 with TRBJ1-1, with D possibly matching TRBD1 (5 bases). The V end lost 5 bases, the J end lost 7 bases, and 11 bases lay between the germline ends. The CDR3 consists of 12 residues. CDR1 MDHEN and CDR2 SYDVKM come from the germline V gene. The CDR3 reads CASSLRVSEAFF. The CDR3 DNA follows: TGTGCCAGCAGTCTCAGGGTTAGTGAAGCTTTCTTT.

This clone was detected a few times. This sample includes further DNA sequences coding for the same CDR3. The chain combines TRBV29-1 with TRBJ2-7; TRBD1 aligns across 8 bases. The CDR3 totals 12 residues. Germline lookup yields CDR1 SQVTM and CDR2 ANQGSEA. V dropped 6 bases and J dropped 2; count of bases not matched to a gene: 3. CDR3 sequence reads: CSVGTGTYEQYF. The CDR3 DNA is TGCAGCGTCGGGACAGGCACCTACGAGCAGTACTTC.

The rearrangement joins TRBV30 to TRBJ1-6; D call uncertain. The CDR3 covers 17 residues. Germline lookup yields CDR1 GTSNPN and CDR2 SVGIG (reference sequence). Deletions cut 3 bases from V and 7 bases from J, with 22 bases between. Written as DNA, the CDR3 is TGTGCCTGGAGGCATCAAGGAGTGAATGTTTGGAATTCACCCCTCCACTTT. Translated: CAWRHQGVNVWNSPLHF.

The genes are TRBV5-1 and TRBJ2-1, with 7 bases aligning to TRBD2. The CDR3 loop spans 15 amino acids. CDR1 and CDR2 from the germline V gene are SGHRS and YFSETQ. Trimming cost V 3 bases and J 9 bases; bases outside gene matches: 12. Here the CDR3 reads CASSWGGSPTSEQFF. CDR3 sequence (DNA): TGCGCCAGCAGCTGGGGCGGGAGTCCGACAAGTGAGCAGTTCTTC.

This chain connects TRBV30 to TRBJ1-4; possibly TRBD1 for D (5 bases). The CDR3 is 16 residues long. Between the trimmed V and J ends, which lost 0 bases and 3 bases, there was a span of 14 bases. The germline V gene has CDR1 GTSNPN and CDR2 SVGIG (reference sequence). In nucleotides, the CDR3 is TGTGCCTGGAGTGTACTGCTGACAGCCGCTAATGAAAAACTGTTTTTT. Its protein is CAWSVLLTAANEKLFF.

In its sample, this clone was seen once. The chain recombines TRBV11-2 with TRBJ2-7; perhaps TRBD1 as D (6 bases). Trimming left V 4 bases short and J 7 bases short, with 11 bases between. From germline, CDR1 is SGHAT and CDR2 FQNNGV. The CDR3 totals 12 residues. The CDR3 reads CASSYRVGEQYF. CDR3 in DNA: TGTGCCAGCAGCTACAGGGTGGGAGAGCAGTACTTC.

The rearrangement links TRBV6-1 to TRBJ1-1; D remains ambiguous. The CDR3 consists of 15 residues. V lost 6 bases, J lost 4 bases, and 18 bases lay in between. Looked up from germline, CDR1 is MNHNS and CDR2 is SASEGT. CDR3 DNA sequence: TGTGCCAGCAGGGAGGGTGAATTCGGTCGCACTGAAGCTTTCTTT. It codes for CASREGEFGRTEAFF.

This chain uses TRBV15 with TRBJ1-1, with a possible D match to TRBD1 (5 bases). The V gene's germline CDR1 is LNHNV and CDR2 YYDKDF (reference sequence). V shed 4 bases and J shed 4 bases, with 19 bases lying between them. CDR3 length equals 16 residues. This CDR3 is CATSIEGGAGFTEAFF. The DNA of the CDR3 is TGTGCCACCAGCATCGAAGGCGGGGCGGGGTTCACTGAAGCTTTCTTT.

This clone was recorded once. The V and J genes are TRBV25-1 and TRBJ2-7, with D maybe TRBD1 (5 bases). The CDR3 is made up of 13 amino acids. V lost 2 bases and J 5 bases, leaving 10 bases between the germline ends. Germline CDR1 and CDR2: MGHDK and SYGVNS. Written as DNA, the CDR3 is TGTGCCAGCAGTGAAATTTGGGGCGACGAGCAGTACTTC. It codes for CASSEIWGDEQYF.

The J gene is TRBJ1-5, the V gene TRBV30; D might be TRBD1 (6 bases). This CDR3 is 12 amino acids long. The germline CDR1 and CDR2 sequences are GTSNPN and SVGIG (reference sequence). The ends were cut back, 5 bases at V and 4 bases at J, with 9 bases in the middle. The CDR3 sequence: CAWLQGNQPQHF. The CDR3 bases are TGTGCCTGGCTACAGGGAAATCAGCCCCAGCATTTT.

This chain links TRBV27 with TRBJ2-1; D not certain. The CDR3 runs to 17 residues. From germline, CDR1 is MNHEY and CDR2 SMNVEV (reference sequence). The V and J ends lost 3 bases and 2 bases respectively, with 17 bases between them. CDR3 sequence reads: CASSFHGGPPPYNEQFF. The CDR3 DNA follows: TGTGCCAGCAGTTTCCACGGCGGCCCCCCGCCCTACAATGAGCAGTTCTTC.

CDR3 region: CASSPQGTANTGELFF. In nucleotides, the CDR3 is TGTGCCAGCAGCCCGCAGGGGACAGCGAACACCGGGGAGCTGTTTTTT. The chain couples TRBV7-6 to TRBJ2-2; the match to TRBD1 covers 7 bases. Trimming removed 5 bases from V and 0 bases from J; junction bases left unmatched: 6. Germline CDR1 and CDR2: SGHVS and FNYEAQ. There are 16 residues in the CDR3.

The chain links TRBV28 to TRBJ1-4; no firm D call. CDR1 and CDR2 from the germline V gene are MDHEN and SYDVKM. This CDR3 is built from 14 residues. Trimming pared 7 bases from V and 7 bases from J, leaving 16 bases between. The CDR3: CASTRTNPLEKLFF. CDR3 nucleotides: TGTGCCAGCACCAGGACTAACCCTCTTGAAAAACTGTTTTTT.

The chain recombines TRBV4-1 with TRBJ1-2; unclear D gene. In germline, CDR1 is MGHRA, CDR2 YSYEKL. Trimming shortened V by 2 bases and J by 8 bases, and 12 bases separated the two germline ends. There are 13 residues in the CDR3. The CDR3 DNA follows: TGCGCCAGCAGCCAACCCCCCGGAGGCGGCTACACCTTC. Protein sequence: CASSQPPGGGYTF.

The rearrangement joins TRBV5-4 to TRBJ1-1; D is perhaps TRBD1 (5 bases). The germline V gene encodes CDR1 SGHNT and CDR2 YYREEE (reference sequence). V shed 9 bases and J shed 1 base, with 16 bases lying between them. The CDR3 is 14 residues long. This CDR3 reads CATNAGGGNTEAFF. CDR3 DNA sequence: TGTGCCACCAACGCCGGGGGGGGGAACACTGAAGCTTTCTTT.

The rearrangement links TRBV18 to TRBJ1-3; 9 bases agree with TRBD1. Germline V CDR1 and CDR2: KGHSH, LQKENI. The CDR3 length is 15 residues. Germline trimming cut 5 bases from V and 2 bases from J; bases unmatched to any gene: 4. The CDR3 nucleotides read TGTGCCAGCTCAGGGGGACAGGGCACTGGAAACACCATATATTTT. This translates into CASSGGQGTGNTIYF.

The table lists this clone with a few counts. The genes are TRBV28 and TRBJ1-5, with TRBD1 matching 9 bases. V lost 7 bases to trimming and J lost 3 bases; unmatched junction nucleotides: 7. CDR3 length: 15 residues. Per germline, CDR1 MDHEN and CDR2 SYDVKM. The CDR3 nucleotides read TGTGCCAGCAAAAAGGACAGGGGCCACAATCAGCCCCAGCATTTT. This encodes CASKKDRGHNQPQHF.

V usage is TRBV6-6 and J usage is TRBJ2-7; 10 nucleotides match TRBD2. Germline V lookup: CDR1 MNHNY, CDR2 SVGAGI (reference sequence). The CDR3 spans 15 residues. Unmatched junction bases numbered 6, after V lost 6 bases and J lost 1 base. In nucleotides, the CDR3 is TGTGCCAGCAGCCCCGGGACTAGCGATTCCTACGAGCAGTACTTC. This sequence encodes CASSPGTSDSYEQYF.

This clone was seen only once. This chain links TRBV9 with TRBJ2-5; TRBD2 agrees at 7 bases. CDR3 size: 15 residues. CDR1 is SGDLS and CDR2 is YYNGEE in the germline V gene. V lost 3 bases to trimming and J lost 2 bases; unmatched junction nucleotides: 7. This CDR3 reads CASSARLLAQETQYF. CDR3 DNA sequence: TGTGCCAGCAGCGCGCGTCTACTAGCGCAAGAGACCCAGTACTTC. Based on the CDR3 plus reference TRBV9 and TRBJ2-5, the full variable domain is DSGVTQTPKHLITATGQRVTLRCSPRSGDLSVYWYQQSLDQGLQFLIQYYNGEERAKGNILERFSAQQFPDLHSELNLSSLELGDSALYFCASSARLLAQETQYFGPGTRLLVL.

There are a few counts of this clone. The V and J genes are TRBV6-5 and TRBJ1-1; the D is unclear. Trimming shortened V by 2 bases and J by 5 bases, and 15 bases separated the two germline ends. The germline V gene has CDR1 MNHEY and CDR2 SVGAGI. The CDR3 loop spans 15 amino acids. CDR3 loop: CASSYVPGSKTEAFF. The CDR3 coding sequence is TGTGCCAGCAGTTACGTGCCAGGATCTAAAACTGAAGCTTTCTTT.

The rearrangement uses TRBV29-1 and TRBJ2-7; a weak D match, TRBD2 (6 bases). CDR1 is SQVTM and CDR2 is ANQGSEA in the germline V gene. This CDR3 has 16 amino acids. Between the trimmed V and J ends, which lost 4 bases and 5 bases, there was a span of 24 bases. This CDR3 is CSVVPTPGLPMDEQYF. The CDR3 nucleotides read TGCAGCGTTGTCCCAACTCCGGGACTCCCCATGGACGAGCAGTACTTC.

V is TRBV2 and J is TRBJ2-7; 7 nucleotides agree with TRBD1. This CDR3 has 13 residues. The germline CDR1 and CDR2 sequences are SNHLY and FYNNEI. J was trimmed by 7 bases and V by 6 bases; bases with no gene match: 9. The CDR3 DNA is TGTGCCAGCAGAACGACAGGGTTCGGGGAGCAGTACTTC. Its protein is CASRTTGFGEQYF.

This clone appeared a single time. This chain links TRBV9 with TRBJ2-6, with D possibly TRBD2 on 5 matching bases. V lost 0 bases to trimming and J lost 2 bases, with 6 bases between them. Germline CDR1 is SGDLS and CDR2 is YYNGEE. The CDR3 runs to 15 residues. The CDR3 spells CASSVGGTGANVLTF. The CDR3, as DNA: TGTGCCAGCAGCGTAGGAGGGACTGGGGCCAACGTCCTGACTTTC. The full variable domain, with the rest looked up from reference TRBV9 and TRBJ2-6, is DSGVTQTPKHLITATGQRVTLRCSPRSGDLSVYWYQQSLDQGLQFLIQYYNGEERAKGNILERFSAQQFPDLHSELNLSSLELGDSALYFCASSVGGTGANVLTFGAGSRLTVL.

This clone turned up a few times. The genes are TRBV2 and TRBJ1-4; D is unresolved. Germline V gene data show CDR1 as SNHLY and CDR2 as FYNNEI. Trimming stripped 3 bases from V and 0 bases from J, with 5 bases between. The CDR3 has 14 residues. The CDR3, as DNA: TGTGCCAGCAGTGACAGTTCAACTAATGAAAAACTGTTTTTT. Amino acid sequence: CASSDSSTNEKLFF.

This clone appeared a single time. The V gene is TRBV5-4, the J gene TRBJ2-5; 11 positions match TRBD2. The CDR3 has 16 residues. The V and J ends lost 4 bases and 1 base, in that order; junction bases with no gene match: 6. The germline gives CDR1 SGHNT, CDR2 YYREEE (reference sequence). CDR3 nucleotide sequence: TGTGCCAGCAGCCCCGCCGGGACTAGCGGCCAAGAGACCCAGTACTTC. Translation: CASSPAGTSGQETQYF.

The chain has TRBV10-1 and TRBJ2-7, with TRBD1 matching 10 bases. The CDR3 contains 15 residues. Trimming at V came to 2 bases and at J to 4 bases, leaving 5 bases not matched to a gene. Germline CDR1 is WNHNN and CDR2 is SYGVQD (reference sequence). Here the CDR3 reads CASSERKDRGYEQYF. The DNA for the CDR3 is TGCGCCAGCAGTGAGCGAAAGGACAGGGGGTACGAGCAGTACTTC.

This clone has a handful of counts. The chain recombines TRBV5-4 with TRBJ1-3; D not resolved. The CDR3 is made up of 13 amino acids. Trimming took 4 bases from V and 0 from J, leaving 5 bases between them. Germline CDR1 and CDR2: SGHNT and YYREEE (reference sequence). The CDR3, as DNA: TGTGCCAGCAGCCCCTACTCTGGAAACACCATATATTTT. Translation: CASSPYSGNTIYF.

This chain connects TRBV10-3 to TRBJ2-6, with D possibly matching TRBD2 (6 bases). Trimming removed 3 bases at V and 0 bases at J, with 9 bases between. The CDR3 spans 16 residues. The germline CDR1 and CDR2 sequences are ENHRY and SYGVKD. The CDR3 is CAISDGRDSGANVLTF. The CDR3 DNA follows: TGTGCCATCAGTGATGGGCGGGACTCTGGGGCCAACGTCCTGACTTTC.